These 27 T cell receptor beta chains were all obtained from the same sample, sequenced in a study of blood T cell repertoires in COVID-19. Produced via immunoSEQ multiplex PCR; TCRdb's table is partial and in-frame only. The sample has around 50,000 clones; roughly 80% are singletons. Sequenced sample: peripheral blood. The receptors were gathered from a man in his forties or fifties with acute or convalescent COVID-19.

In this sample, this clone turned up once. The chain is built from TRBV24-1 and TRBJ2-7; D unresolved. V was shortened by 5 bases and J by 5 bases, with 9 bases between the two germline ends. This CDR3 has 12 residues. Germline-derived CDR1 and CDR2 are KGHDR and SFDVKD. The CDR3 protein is CATSGPTNEQYF. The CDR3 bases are TGTGCCACCAGTGGCCCCACTAACGAGCAGTACTTC.

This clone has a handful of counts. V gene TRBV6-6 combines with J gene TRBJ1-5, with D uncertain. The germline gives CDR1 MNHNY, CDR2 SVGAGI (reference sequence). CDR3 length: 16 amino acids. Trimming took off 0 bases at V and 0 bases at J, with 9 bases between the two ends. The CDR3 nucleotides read TGTGCCAGCAGTTACTCCCAGGAGGGTAGCAATCAGCCCCAGCATTTT. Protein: CASSYSQEGSNQPQHF.

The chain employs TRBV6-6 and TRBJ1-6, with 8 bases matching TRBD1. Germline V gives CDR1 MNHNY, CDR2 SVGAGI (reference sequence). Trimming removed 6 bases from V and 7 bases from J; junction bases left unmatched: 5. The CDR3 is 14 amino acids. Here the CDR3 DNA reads TGTGCCAGCAGCCCTGGACAGGGAAATTCACCCCTCCACTTT. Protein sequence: CASSPGQGNSPLHF.

The CDR3 nucleotides are TGTGCCAGCAGCCTCCGGGACAGGGCCTACGAGCAGTACTTC. Translating it yields CASSLRDRAYEQYF. The chain is built from TRBV7-2 and TRBJ2-7; 9 bases agree with TRBD1. Unmatched junction bases numbered 4, after V lost 5 bases and J lost 2 bases. The CDR3 is 14 residues long. From germline, CDR1 is SGHTA and CDR2 FQGNSA.

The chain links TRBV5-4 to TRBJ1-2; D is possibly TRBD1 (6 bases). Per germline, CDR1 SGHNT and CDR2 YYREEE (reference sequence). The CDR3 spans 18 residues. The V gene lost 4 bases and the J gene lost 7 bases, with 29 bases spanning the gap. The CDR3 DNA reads TGTGCCAGCAGCCCACCCCCACAGGGAGGGCTGGATCCAGTTGGCTACACCTTC. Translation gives CASSPPPQGGLDPVGYTF. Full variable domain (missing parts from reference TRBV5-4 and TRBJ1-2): ETGVTQSPTHLIKTRGQQVTLRCSSQSGHNTVSWYQQALGQGPQFIFQYYREEENGRGNFPPRFSGLQFPNYSSELNVNALELDDSALYLCASSPPPQGGLDPVGYTFGSGTRLTVV.

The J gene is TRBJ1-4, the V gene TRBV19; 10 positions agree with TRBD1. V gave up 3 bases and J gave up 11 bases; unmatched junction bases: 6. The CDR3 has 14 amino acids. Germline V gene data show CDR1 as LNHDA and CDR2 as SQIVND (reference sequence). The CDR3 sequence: CASSMRDRGWKLFF. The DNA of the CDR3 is TGTGCCAGTAGTATGAGGGACAGGGGTTGGAAACTGTTTTTT.

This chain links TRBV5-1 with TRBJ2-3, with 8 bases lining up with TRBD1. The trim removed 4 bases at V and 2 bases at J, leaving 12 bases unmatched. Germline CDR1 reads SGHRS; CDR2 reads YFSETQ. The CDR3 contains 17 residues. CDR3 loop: CASSASRWTGTTDTQYF. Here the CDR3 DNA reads TGCGCCAGCAGCGCATCCCGGTGGACAGGGACCACAGATACGCAGTATTTT.

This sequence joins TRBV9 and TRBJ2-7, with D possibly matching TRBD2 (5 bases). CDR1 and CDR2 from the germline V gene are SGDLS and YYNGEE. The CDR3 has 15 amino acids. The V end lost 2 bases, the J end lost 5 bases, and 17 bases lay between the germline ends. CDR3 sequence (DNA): TGTGCCAGCAGCGTTATGGGAGAGGTAGGCCACGAGCAGTACTTC. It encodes CASSVMGEVGHEQYF. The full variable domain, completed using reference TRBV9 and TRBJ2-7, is DSGVTQTPKHLITATGQRVTLRCSPRSGDLSVYWYQQSLDQGLQFLIQYYNGEERAKGNILERFSAQQFPDLHSELNLSSLELGDSALYFCASSVMGEVGHEQYFGPGTRLTVT.

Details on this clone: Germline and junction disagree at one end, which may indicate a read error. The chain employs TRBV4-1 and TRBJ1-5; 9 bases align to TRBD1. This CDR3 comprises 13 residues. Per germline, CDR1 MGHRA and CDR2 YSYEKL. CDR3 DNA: TGCGCCAGCAGCCGAACAGACGGACAGGGGCGGCTCTTT. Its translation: CASSRTDGQGRLF.

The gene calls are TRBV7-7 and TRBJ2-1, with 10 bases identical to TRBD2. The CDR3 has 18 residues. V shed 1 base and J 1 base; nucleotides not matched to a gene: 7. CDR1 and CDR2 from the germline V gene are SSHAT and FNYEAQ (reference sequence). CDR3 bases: TGTGCCAGCAGCTTAGGAGCGGGGGGGCCCTTATCCTACAATGAGCAGTTCTTC. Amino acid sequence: CASSLGAGGPLSYNEQFF.

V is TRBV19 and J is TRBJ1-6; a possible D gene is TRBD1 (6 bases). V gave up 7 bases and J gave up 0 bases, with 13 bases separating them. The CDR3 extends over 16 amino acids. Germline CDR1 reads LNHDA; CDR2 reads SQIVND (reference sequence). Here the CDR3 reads CASTNGRGSYNSPLHF. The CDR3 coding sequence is TGTGCCAGTACCAATGGCAGGGGCTCCTATAATTCACCCCTCCACTTT.

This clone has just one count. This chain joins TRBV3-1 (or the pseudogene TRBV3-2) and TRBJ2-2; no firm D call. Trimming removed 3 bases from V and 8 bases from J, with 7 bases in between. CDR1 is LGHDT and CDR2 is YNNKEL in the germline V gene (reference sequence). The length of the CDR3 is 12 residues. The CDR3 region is CASSHSVGELFF. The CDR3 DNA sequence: TGTGCCAGCAGCCACTCGGTGGGGGAGCTGTTTTTT.

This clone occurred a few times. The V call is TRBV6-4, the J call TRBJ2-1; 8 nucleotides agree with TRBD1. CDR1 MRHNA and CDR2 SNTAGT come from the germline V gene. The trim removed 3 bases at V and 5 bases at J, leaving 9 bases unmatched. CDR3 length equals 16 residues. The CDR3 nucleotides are TGTGCCAGCAGTGAGTCCTCGGGACAGGCACACAATGAGCAGTTCTTC. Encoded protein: CASSESSGQAHNEQFF.

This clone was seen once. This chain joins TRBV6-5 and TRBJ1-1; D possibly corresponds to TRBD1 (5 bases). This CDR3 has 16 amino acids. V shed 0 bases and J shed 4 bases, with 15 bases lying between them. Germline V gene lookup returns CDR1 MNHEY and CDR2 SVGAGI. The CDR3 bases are TGTGCCAGCAGTTACTCTCAGGGTCTCAGTCGCACTGAAGCTTTCTTT. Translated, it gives CASSYSQGLSRTEAFF.

CDR3 in amino acids: CASSPGTGGGYEQYF. The CDR3 DNA reads as TGTGCCAGCTCACCAGGGACAGGGGGCGGGTACGAGCAGTACTTC. This chain uses TRBV18 with TRBJ2-7, with TRBD1 identical over 12 bases. V was clipped by 2 bases and J by 4 bases; unmatched bases: 3. The CDR3 covers 15 residues. CDR1 KGHSH and CDR2 LQKENI come from the germline V gene. Full variable domain (rest looked up from reference TRBV18 and TRBJ2-7): NAGVMQNPRHLVRRRGQEARLRCSPMKGHSHVYWYRQLPEEGLKFMVYLQKENIIDESGMPKERFSAEFPKEGPSILRIQQVVRGDSAAYFCASSPGTGGGYEQYFGPGTRLTVT.

Here the CDR3 reads CATSRSLETQYF. In DNA form, the CDR3 reads TGTGCCACCAGCAGATCTTTGGAGACCCAGTACTTC. The chain employs TRBV15 and TRBJ2-5; D gene unclear. The CDR3 totals 12 residues. The germline V gene has CDR1 LNHNV and CDR2 YYDKDF (reference sequence). The V gene lost 2 bases and the J gene lost 5 bases, with 6 bases spanning the gap.

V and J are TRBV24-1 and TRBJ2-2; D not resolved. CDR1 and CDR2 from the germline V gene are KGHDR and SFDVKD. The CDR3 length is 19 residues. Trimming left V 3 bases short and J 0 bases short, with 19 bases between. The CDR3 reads CATSDPKSGGSSNTGELFF. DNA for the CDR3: TGTGCCACCAGTGATCCCAAATCGGGTGGTTCCTCGAACACCGGGGAGCTGTTTTTT.

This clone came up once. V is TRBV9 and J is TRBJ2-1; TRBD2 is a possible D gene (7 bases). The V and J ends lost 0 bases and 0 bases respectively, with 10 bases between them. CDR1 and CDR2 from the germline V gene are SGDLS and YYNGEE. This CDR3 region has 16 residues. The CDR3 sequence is CASSVAGGRSYNEQFF. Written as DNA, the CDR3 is TGTGCCAGCAGCGTAGCGGGGGGCCGCTCCTACAATGAGCAGTTCTTC.

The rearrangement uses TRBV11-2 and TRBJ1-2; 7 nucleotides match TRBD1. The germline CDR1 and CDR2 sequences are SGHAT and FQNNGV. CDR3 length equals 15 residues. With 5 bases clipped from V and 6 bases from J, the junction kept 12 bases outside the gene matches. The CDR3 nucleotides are TGTGCCAGCAGCCCCCGTAACCCGACAGGGCATGGCTACACCTTC. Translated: CASSPRNPTGHGYTF. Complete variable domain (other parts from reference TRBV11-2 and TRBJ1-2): EAGVAQSPRYKIIEKRQSVAFWCNPISGHATLYWYQQILGQGPKLLIQFQNNGVVDDSQLPKDRFSAERLKGVDSTLKIQPAKLEDSAVYLCASSPRNPTGHGYTFGSGTRLTVV.

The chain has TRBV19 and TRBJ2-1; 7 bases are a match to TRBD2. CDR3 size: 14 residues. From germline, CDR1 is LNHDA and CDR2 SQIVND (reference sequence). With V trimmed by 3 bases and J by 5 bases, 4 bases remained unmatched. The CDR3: CASSIPGRDNEQFF. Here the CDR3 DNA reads TGTGCCAGTAGTATTCCGGGGAGGGACAATGAGCAGTTCTTC.

The CDR3 DNA reads as TGTGCCAGCAGTGAAGGGTCGGGGAGCCCCAGGGGTTATACGCAGTATTTT. It encodes CASSEGSGSPRGYTQYF. This sequence joins TRBV2 and TRBJ2-3; tentative D call: TRBD1 (6 bases). The CDR3 is 17 residues long. The germline V gene encodes CDR1 SNHLY and CDR2 FYNNEI. The V end was cut by 1 base, the J end by 7 bases, with 21 bases between.

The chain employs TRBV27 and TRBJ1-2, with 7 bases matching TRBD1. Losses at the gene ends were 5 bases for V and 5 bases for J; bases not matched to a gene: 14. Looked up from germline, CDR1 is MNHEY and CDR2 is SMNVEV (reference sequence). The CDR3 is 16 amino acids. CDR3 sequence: CASSPLEAGGYYGYTF. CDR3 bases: TGTGCCAGCAGTCCCCTAGAGGCAGGGGGATATTATGGCTACACCTTC.

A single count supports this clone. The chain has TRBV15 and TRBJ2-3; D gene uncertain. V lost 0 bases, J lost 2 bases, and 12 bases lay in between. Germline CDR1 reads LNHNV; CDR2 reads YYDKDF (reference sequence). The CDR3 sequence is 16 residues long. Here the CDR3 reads CATSRDLSPPTDTQYF. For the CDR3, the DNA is TGTGCCACCAGCAGAGATCTATCCCCACCCACAGATACGCAGTATTTT. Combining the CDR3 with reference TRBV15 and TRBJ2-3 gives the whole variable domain DAMVIQNPRYQVTQFGKPVTLSCSQTLNHNVMYWYQQKSSQAPKLLFHYYDKDFNNEADTPDNFQSRRPNTSFCFLDIRSPGLGDTAMYLCATSRDLSPPTDTQYFGPGTRLTVL.

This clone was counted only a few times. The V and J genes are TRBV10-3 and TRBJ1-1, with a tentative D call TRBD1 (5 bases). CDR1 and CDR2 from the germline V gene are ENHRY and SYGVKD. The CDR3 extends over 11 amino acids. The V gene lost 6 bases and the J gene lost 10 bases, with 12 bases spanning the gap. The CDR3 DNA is TGTGCCATCAGCGGAGGGGCTCGAGCTTTCTTT. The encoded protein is CAISGGARAFF.

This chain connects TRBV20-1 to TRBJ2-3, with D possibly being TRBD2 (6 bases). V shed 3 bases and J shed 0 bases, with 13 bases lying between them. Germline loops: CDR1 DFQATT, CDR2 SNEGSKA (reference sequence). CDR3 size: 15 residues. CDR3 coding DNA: TGCAGTGCTAGTGTGAGGAGGGTTAGCACAGATACGCAGTATTTT. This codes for CSASVRRVSTDTQYF.

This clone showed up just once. The CDR3 sequence: CASRRVGAKNIQYF. In nucleotides, the CDR3 is TGTGCCAGTAGGAGGGTCGGGGCCAAAAACATTCAGTACTTC. This rearrangement joins TRBV19 to TRBJ2-4; D might be TRBD2 (5 bases). The CDR3 sequence is 14 residues long. The germline CDR1 and CDR2 sequences are LNHDA and SQIVND (reference sequence). Trimming removed 6 bases at V and 1 base at J, with 10 bases between.

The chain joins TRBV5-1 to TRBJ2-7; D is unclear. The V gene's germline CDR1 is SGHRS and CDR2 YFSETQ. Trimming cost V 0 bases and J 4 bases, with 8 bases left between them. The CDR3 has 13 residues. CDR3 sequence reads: CASSLGSGYEQYF. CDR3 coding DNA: TGCGCCAGCAGCTTGGGTTCGGGTTACGAGCAGTACTTC.